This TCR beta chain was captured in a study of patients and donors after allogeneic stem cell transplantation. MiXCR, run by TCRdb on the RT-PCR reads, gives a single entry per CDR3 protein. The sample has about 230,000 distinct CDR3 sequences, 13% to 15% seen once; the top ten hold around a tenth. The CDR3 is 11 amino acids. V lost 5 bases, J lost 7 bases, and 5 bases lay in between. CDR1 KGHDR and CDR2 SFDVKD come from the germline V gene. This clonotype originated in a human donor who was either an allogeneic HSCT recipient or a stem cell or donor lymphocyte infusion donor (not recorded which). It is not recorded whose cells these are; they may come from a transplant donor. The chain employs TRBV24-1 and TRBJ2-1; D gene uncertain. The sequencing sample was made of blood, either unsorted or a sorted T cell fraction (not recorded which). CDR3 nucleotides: TGTGCCACCAGTGTTCTGAATGAGCAGTTCTTC. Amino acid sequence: CATSVLNEQFF.